Here is one T cell receptor (beta chain) with its context. Its antigen specificity is not known. No per-base quality is available; no much larger clone lies one base away. Moderately to severely active disease, a Clinical Activity Score of at least 3, a NOSPECS grade of at least 4, and a duration under 3 months were present in ophthalmopathy patients. The study excluded patients with uncontrolled infections, other autoimmune diseases, pregnancy or lactation. Diagnoses were established on the basis of clinical symptoms, serum thyroxine and TRAb, thyroid ultrasound, and orbital computed tomography. PBMCs were separated from roughly 10 ml of fresh peripheral blood using Ficoll-Paque density gradient centrifugation. Trizol reagent was used to extract total RNA, and RNA quality was then checked on an Agilent 2100 Bioanalyzer. The CDR3 sequence holds 15 residues, the cysteine and phenylalanine included. Only CDR3 DNA remains: 45 bases, in frame from the first base. V loses 2 bases, J loses 8 bases, and the germline ends lie 16 bases apart.

The TCR beta CDR3 regions were amplified from the RNA transcripts. For the first round of RT-PCR on the TCR CDR3, the HTBI primer set was used together with the Qiagen OneStep RT-PCR kit. Libraries were constructed in a second round of multiplex PCR, after which size selection and purification were performed. Sequencing of the libraries was done on an Illumina HiSeq2000 using paired-end 100 bp reads. The published analysis was carried out like this. SOAPnuke was used to process the raw data, removing reads that contained adapters or uncalled bases, had a mean Phred below 15, or lacked an exact match to the constant primer or identifier. High-quality paired reads were merged with COPE v1.2.5, and unique nucleotide sequences were defined as clonotypes. Clonotypes were aligned to IMGT TRBV, TRBD and TRBJ reference segments using MiTCR v1.1. Analysis was restricted to V-J combinations with a frequency above 0.0001, which covered just over 98% of repertoires. The TCS score was defined as the ratio of F50 (clonal expansion) to E x V (chaos), calculated using BLOSUM62-based TCRdist between CDR3 peptides within each V-J. Welch's t-statistics and random forest reduced around 550 V-J features to roughly 13, which were used in a naive Bayes classifier (R e1071). Using fastp at Q25 and MiXCR, TCRdb reprocessed the public reads and kept productive beta chains. Rows with a matching CDR3 protein are joined into one entry that keeps the most common DNA and genes. The V and J calls were not made by the authors but by TCRdb's processing. The sample records about 400,000 distinct CDR3 sequences, roughly 15% of which are singletons. Around 20% of the sample comes from the top ten.

The entry originates in a study of T cells in Graves' hyperthyroidism and ophthalmopathy (dated by TCRdb to the late 2010s). Regarding the research as a whole: Peripheral blood was sampled at the time of initial diagnosis, prior to any treatment. The paper describes TCR Vbeta CDR3 sequencing of 135 peripheral blood samples, made up of about 40 ophthalmopathy patients, around 73 hyperthyroidism patients and 17 progressor patients. Prospective prediction of ophthalmopathy was tested in an independent validation cohort of fewer than 20 hyperthyroidism patients and 15 to 17 patients who later progressed to ophthalmopathy. To identify distinguishing TCR V-J signatures, a discovery cohort of 90 to 100 patients was used, comprising 43 with Graves' ophthalmopathy and 57 with stable Graves' hyperthyroidism. The approximately 100 discovery patients were divided at random into training and test sets in a 7:3 ratio. In about 6 Graves' hyperthyroidism patients, the study also compared T-cell repertoires from thyroid tissue with T-cell repertoires from blood. Once sampling was done, hyperthyroidism patients were given methimazole at a starting dose of 30 mg daily, whereas ophthalmopathy patients were given high-dose intravenous methylprednisolone. The investigation overall reported the following: Ophthalmopathy was separated from stable hyperthyroidism by a 13 V-J signature model, with approximately 90% sensitivity and about 84% specificity obtained in cross-validation and 80%/75% obtained in testing. Most expanded thyroid clonotypes (frequency above 0.001) were also found in blood, which suggests that blood repertoires may mirror thyroid immune responses. In validation, the model predicted progression to ophthalmopathy a median of about 6 months before onset, with approximately 68% sensitivity and about 72% specificity. Sample size was not statistically predetermined, and blinding of investigators to group allocation was not performed.

The sample taken for sequencing was blood. The sequence was obtained from a woman in her sixties with Graves' ophthalmopathy. The rearranged segments are TRBV12-3 or TRBV12-4 and TRBJ2-1; the D gene identity is not certain. Here is the DNA: TGTGCCAGCAGTTTAACGTGGGGAACGGTCGATGAGCAGTTCTTC. Its protein product is CASSLTWGTVDEQFF.